The T cell receptor (beta chain) described here comes from a study of T-cell reconstitution after alpha-beta-depleted transplantation in children. Preparation of the TCRbeta library used unique molecular identifiers. TCRdb passed the PCR reads through MiXCR, listing each CDR3 protein once. The sample includes some 240,000 distinct CDR3 sequences, 9.7% of them seen just once. Of note for this clonotype: This may arise from a read error, as a much more abundant clone is one base away.

This CDR3 is 15 amino acids long. V shed 5 bases, J shed 3 bases, and the junction held 10 bases outside the gene matches. The germline gives CDR1 SQVTM, CDR2 ANQGSEA. Specimen: PBMCs from the stem cell graft donor, collected from the stem cell graft. The TCR comes from a human donor who donated a stem cell graft to a child with SCID. The chain has TRBV29-1 and TRBJ1-1; 9 bases are a match to TRBD1. In nucleotides, the CDR3 is TGCAGCGTTCGCAAAATAGGACAGGGGTACACTGAAGCTTTCTTT. Its protein product is CSVRKIGQGYTEAFF. The full variable domain, completed using reference TRBV29-1 and TRBJ1-1, is SAVISQKPSRDICQRGTSLTIQCQVDSQVTMMFWYRQQPGQSLTLIATANQGSEATYESGFVIDKFPISRPNLTFSTLTVSNMSPEDSSIYLCSVRKIGQGYTEAFFGQGTRLTVV.